This T cell receptor beta chain comes out of a study of glioma-infiltrating T cells. Study-level points and caveats: Very few CDR3 sequences were shared between tissue and blood. Above-expected tissue-blood divergence occurred in all gliomas, most in low-grade ones.

Points on this clonotype: Its antigen is currently unknown. Being off target in a library aimed at alpha chains, this beta chain has a size of little meaning.

Trimming cost V 3 bases and J 8 bases; bases outside gene matches: 7. The CDR3 has 14 amino acids. The iRepertoire nested amplicon-rescue multiplex PCR amplified TCR alpha and beta CDR3s from RNA. Input was roughly 100-450 ng of tissue mRNA or PBMC total RNA. A single record per CDR3 protein comes from TCRdb applying MiXCR to the multiplex PCR reads. This table has under 4,000 distinct CDR3 sequences, approximately 83% appearing once. This TCR was recovered from a human donor with low-grade glioma or glioblastoma, undergoing nonglioma brain surgery, or in good health (not recorded which). Sequenced sample: glioma tissue, nonneoplastic brain tissue, or PBMCs (not recorded which). This rearrangement joins TRBV12-3 or TRBV12-4 to TRBJ2-1; 7 nucleotides agree with TRBD1. The DNA for the CDR3 is TGTGCCAGCAGTTTGGGACGACAGGGACATGAGCAGTTCTTC. Its translation: CASSLGRQGHEQFF.